Detailed here is one T cell receptor beta chain. What it binds is not known. Possible read error: a much larger clone is one base away. Preparation of the bulk TCR libraries relied on previously described methods and listed TCR primers. A single record per CDR3 protein comes from TCRdb applying MiXCR to the PCR reads. Of fewer than 350,000 distinct CDR3 sequences in the sample, 24% are singletons; the top ten hold 0.65% to 0.75%. The ends were cut back, 3 bases at V and 4 bases at J, with 11 bases in the middle. The CDR3 consists of 14 residues. Germline CDR1 reads PRHDT; CDR2 reads FYEKMQ (reference sequence). The data were obtained in a study of molecular identifiers for immune sequencing clone quantification. Study-level points and caveats: Beyond 20 RNA copies, clones held over 98% of effector molecules, compared with under 1% in naive cells.

Sorting selected naive CD8 T cells with a CD8+CD4-CCR7+CD45RA+ phenotype. Material for sequencing was naive CD8+ T cells from blood, with Jurkat cell RNA spiked in. As for subset: FACS-sorted CD8+CD4-CCR7+CD45RA+ naive T cells. The receptor was isolated from a human donor in good health. Some libraries in this study had Jurkat cell RNA spiked in. The gene calls are TRBV13 and TRBJ2-3; D might be TRBD1 (6 bases). In DNA form, the CDR3 reads TGTGCCAGCAGCTTCCCGGACAGTGCAGATACGCAGTATTTT. It is translated as CASSFPDSADTQYF.